Only one count was recorded for the clone carrying this T cell receptor (beta chain). Assay: immunoSEQ multiplex PCR; the TCRdb copy retains only in-frame clones and omits some. Of more than 70,000 clones in the sample, about three quarters were seen once. This sample was taken from a study of blood T cell repertoires in COVID-19. Overall study: Whether acute or convalescent, the COVID-19 samples came from the United States, Italy and Spain. T cells, B-cell-depleted T cells, or PBMCs provided the cDNA or gDNA that served as material.

The germline V gene has CDR1 SGHVS and CDR2 FQNEAQ. There are 15 residues in the CDR3. The ends were cut back, 5 bases at V and 0 bases at J, with 14 bases in the middle. The material sequenced was peripheral blood. The chain uses TRBV7-8 and TRBJ2-7; the D gene is possibly TRBD1 (6 bases). This sequence was found in a human donor in a cohort sampled during active COVID-19. The CDR3 region is CASSRDRISSYEQYF. The CDR3 DNA follows: TGTGCCAGCAGCCGCGACAGGATAAGCTCCTACGAGCAGTACTTC.